This T cell receptor beta chain was retrieved from a study of cytomegalovirus exposure and HLA in healthy donors. Trimming cost V 0 bases and J 2 bases, with 12 bases left between them. The CDR3 runs to 16 residues. In germline, CDR1 is SGDLS, CDR2 YYNGEE. Study conclusions and caveats: The investigators catalogued 150 to 200 TCR beta chains as cytomegalovirus-associated.

Turning to this clone: The antigen is unknown.

PCR primers comprised 60 Vbeta and 13 Jbeta primers. This table comes from immunoSEQ multiplex PCR, and its TCRdb copy is limited to in-frame clones, with some not included. The table lists approximately 180,000 clones, around 75% of them singletons. The sequenced material came from PBMCs. This TCR came from a woman aged 45-65 years in good health and CMV-seronegative. This chain links TRBV9 with TRBJ2-1; unclear D gene. The chain's CDR3 is CASSVVPEAPYNEQFF. In DNA form, the CDR3 reads TGTGCCAGCAGCGTAGTTCCCGAGGCCCCCTACAATGAGCAGTTCTTC.